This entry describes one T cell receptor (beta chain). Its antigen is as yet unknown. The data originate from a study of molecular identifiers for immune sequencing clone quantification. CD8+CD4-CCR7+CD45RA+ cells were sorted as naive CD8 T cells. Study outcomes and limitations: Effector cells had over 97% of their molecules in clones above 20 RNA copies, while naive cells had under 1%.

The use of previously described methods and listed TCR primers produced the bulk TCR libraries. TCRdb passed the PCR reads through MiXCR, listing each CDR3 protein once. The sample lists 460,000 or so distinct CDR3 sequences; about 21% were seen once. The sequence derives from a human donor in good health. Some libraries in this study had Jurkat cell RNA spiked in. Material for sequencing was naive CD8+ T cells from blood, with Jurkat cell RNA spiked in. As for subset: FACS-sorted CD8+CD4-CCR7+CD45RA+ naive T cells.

The CDR3 is CATSRDLLAETDTQYF. Here the CDR3 DNA reads TGTGCCACCAGCAGAGATTTGTTAGCGGAGACAGATACGCAGTATTTT. V gene TRBV15 combines with J gene TRBJ2-3, with D possibly TRBD2 on 6 matching bases. Trimming stripped 0 bases from V and 3 bases from J, with 13 bases between. Germline CDR1 reads LNHNV; CDR2 reads YYDKDF (reference sequence). The CDR3 is made up of 16 amino acids.